The T cell receptor beta chain described here comes from a study of Graves' ophthalmopathy and Graves' hyperthyroidism. In the case of this clonotype: Its antigen is unknown. A read error is possible here, since a much larger clone lies one base away.

The hyperthyroidism patients had a new diagnosis of under 2 months' duration and were aged 18 to 65. Germline V gene sequence: CDR1 SNHLY, CDR2 FYNNEI. Trimming removed 3 bases from V and 4 bases from J; junction bases left unmatched: 8. There are 15 residues in the CDR3. Study conclusions and caveats: The model forecast ophthalmopathy progression, reaching roughly 71% sensitivity and about 75% specificity.

Researchers took RNA transcripts and amplified TCR beta CDR3 regions from them. After a first-round RT-PCR with HTBI primers, a second-round multiplex PCR was run. TCRdb called the multiplex PCR reads again in MiXCR, with one record for every CDR3 protein. The sample lists 900,000 to 1,200,000 distinct CDR3 sequences; about 40% were seen once. The material sequenced was peripheral blood or thyroid tissue (not recorded which). The sequence derives from an adult man with Graves' hyperthyroidism. The genes are TRBV2 and TRBJ1-2; 7 positions agree with TRBD1. The CDR3 region has the DNA TGTGCCAGCAGTGAGGGCTTTGACAGGGCCTATGGCTACACCTTC. It codes for CASSEGFDRAYGYTF.